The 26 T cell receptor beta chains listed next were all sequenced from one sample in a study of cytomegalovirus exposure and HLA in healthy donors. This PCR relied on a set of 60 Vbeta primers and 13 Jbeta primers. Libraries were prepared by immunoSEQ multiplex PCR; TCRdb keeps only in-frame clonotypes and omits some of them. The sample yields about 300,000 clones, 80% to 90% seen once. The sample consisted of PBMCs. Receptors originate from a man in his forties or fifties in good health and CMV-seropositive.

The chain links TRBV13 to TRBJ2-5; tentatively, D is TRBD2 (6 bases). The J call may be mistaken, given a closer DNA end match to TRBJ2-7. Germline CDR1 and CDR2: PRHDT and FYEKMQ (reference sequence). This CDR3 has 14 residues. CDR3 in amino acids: CASSLSPGGPEQYF. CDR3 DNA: TGTGCCAGCAGCTTATCCCCCGGAGGGCCCGAGCAGTACTTC.

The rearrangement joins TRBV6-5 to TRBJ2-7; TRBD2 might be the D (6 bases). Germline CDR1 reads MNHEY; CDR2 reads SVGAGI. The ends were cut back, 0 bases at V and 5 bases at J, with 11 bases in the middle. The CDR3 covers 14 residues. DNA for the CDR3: TGTGCCAGCAGTTACTCCGGCGGGGCTAACGAGCAGTACTTC. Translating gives CASSYSGGANEQYF.

This chain's CDR3 is CATCESGGGDTQYF. CDR3 DNA: TGTGCCACCTGTGAATCGGGTGGAGGGGATACGCAGTATTTT. The chain joins TRBV19 to TRBJ2-3; D might be TRBD2 (6 bases). V was cut by 10 bases and J by 6 bases, with 20 bases left in between. The CDR3 length is 14 residues. CDR1 is LNHDA and CDR2 is SQIVND in the germline V gene (reference sequence).

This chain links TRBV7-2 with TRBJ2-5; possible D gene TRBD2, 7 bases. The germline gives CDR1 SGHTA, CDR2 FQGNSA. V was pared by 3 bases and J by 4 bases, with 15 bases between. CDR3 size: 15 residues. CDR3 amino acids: CASSFNGGLRETQYF. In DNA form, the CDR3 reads TGTGCCAGCAGCTTCAACGGGGGGCTGCGAGAGACCCAGTACTTC.

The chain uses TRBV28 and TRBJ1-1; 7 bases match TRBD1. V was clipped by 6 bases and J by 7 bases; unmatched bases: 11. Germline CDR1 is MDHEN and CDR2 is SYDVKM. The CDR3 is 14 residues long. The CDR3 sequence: CASRPDREAGEAFF. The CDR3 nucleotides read TGTGCCAGCAGACCCGACAGGGAAGCCGGTGAAGCTTTCTTT.

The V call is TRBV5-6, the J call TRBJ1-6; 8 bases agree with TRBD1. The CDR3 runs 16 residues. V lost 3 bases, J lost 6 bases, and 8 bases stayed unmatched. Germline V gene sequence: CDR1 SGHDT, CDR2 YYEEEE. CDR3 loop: CASSSRDRRGNSPLHF. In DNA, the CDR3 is TGTGCCAGCAGCTCCCGGGACAGGCGGGGTAATTCACCCCTCCACTTT.

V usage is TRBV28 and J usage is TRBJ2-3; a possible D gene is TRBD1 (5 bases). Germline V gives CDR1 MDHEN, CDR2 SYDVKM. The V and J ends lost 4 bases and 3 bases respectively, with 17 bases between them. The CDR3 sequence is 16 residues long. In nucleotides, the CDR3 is TGTGCCAGCAGTTCCACGACAGTTCCCAGAACAGATACGCAGTATTTT. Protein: CASSSTTVPRTDTQYF.

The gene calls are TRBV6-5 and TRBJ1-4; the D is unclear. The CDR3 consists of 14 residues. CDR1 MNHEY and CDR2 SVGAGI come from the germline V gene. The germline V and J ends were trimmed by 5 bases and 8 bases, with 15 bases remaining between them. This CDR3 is CASSVDFRGEKLFF. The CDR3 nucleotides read TGTGCCAGCAGTGTGGACTTTCGAGGGGAAAAACTGTTTTTT.

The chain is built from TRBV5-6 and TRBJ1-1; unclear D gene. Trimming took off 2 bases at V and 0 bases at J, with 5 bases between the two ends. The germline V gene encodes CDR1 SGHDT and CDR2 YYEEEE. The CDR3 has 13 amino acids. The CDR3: CASSLEMNTEAFF. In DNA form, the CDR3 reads TGTGCCAGCAGCTTAGAGATGAACACTGAAGCTTTCTTT.

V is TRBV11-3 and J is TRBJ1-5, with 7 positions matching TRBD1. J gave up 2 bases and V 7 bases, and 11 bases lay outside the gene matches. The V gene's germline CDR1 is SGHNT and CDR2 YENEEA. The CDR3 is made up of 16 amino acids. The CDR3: CASINPGQCRNQPQHF. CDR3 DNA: TGTGCCAGCATCAACCCGGGACAGTGCCGCAATCAGCCCCAGCATTTT. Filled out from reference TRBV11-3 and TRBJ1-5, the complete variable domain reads EAGVVQSPRYKIIEKKQPVAFWCNPISGHNTLYWYLQNLGQGPELLIRYENEEAVDDSQLPKDRFSAERLKGVDSTLKIQPAELGDSAVYLCASINPGQCRNQPQHFGDGTRLSIL.

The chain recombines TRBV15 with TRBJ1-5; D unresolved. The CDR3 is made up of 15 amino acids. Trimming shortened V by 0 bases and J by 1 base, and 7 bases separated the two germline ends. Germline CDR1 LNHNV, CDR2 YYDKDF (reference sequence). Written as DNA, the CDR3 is TGTGCCACCAGCAGAGACTCGGTGAGCAATCAGCCCCAGCATTTT. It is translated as CATSRDSVSNQPQHF.

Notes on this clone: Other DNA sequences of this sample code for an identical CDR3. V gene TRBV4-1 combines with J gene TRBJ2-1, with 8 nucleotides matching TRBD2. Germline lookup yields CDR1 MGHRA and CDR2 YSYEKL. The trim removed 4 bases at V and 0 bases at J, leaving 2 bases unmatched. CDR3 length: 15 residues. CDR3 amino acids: CASSPGTSSYNEQFF. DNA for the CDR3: TGCGCCAGCAGCCCGGGGACTAGCTCCTACAATGAGCAGTTCTTC.

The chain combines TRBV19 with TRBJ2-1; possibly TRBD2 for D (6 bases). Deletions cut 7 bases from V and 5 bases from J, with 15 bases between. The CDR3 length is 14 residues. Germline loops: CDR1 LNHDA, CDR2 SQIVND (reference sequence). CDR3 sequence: CASIRSGPNNEQFF. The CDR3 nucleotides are TGTGCCAGTATCAGGAGCGGGCCCAACAATGAGCAGTTCTTC.

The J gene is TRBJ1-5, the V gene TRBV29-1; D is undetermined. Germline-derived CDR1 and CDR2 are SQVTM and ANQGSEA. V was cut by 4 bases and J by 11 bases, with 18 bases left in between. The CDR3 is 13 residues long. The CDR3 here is CSVGGQEFAAQHF. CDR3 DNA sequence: TGCAGCGTTGGAGGGCAGGAGTTTGCGGCCCAGCATTTT.

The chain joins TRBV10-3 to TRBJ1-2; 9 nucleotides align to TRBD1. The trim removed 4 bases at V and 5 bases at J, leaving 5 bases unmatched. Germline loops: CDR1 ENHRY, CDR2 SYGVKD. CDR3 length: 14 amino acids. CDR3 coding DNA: TGTGCCATCAGTGGGGGACAGGGTGTTTATGGCTACACCTTC. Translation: CAISGGQGVYGYTF.

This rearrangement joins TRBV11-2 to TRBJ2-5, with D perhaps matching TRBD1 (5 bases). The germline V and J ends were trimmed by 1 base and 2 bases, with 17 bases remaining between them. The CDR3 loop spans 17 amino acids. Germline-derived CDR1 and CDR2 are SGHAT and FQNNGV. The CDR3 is CASSLARWGHKQETQYF. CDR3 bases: TGTGCCAGCAGCTTAGCTCGCTGGGGCCACAAGCAAGAGACCCAGTACTTC. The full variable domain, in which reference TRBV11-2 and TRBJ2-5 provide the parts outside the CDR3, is EAGVAQSPRYKIIEKRQSVAFWCNPISGHATLYWYQQILGQGPKLLIQFQNNGVVDDSQLPKDRFSAERLKGVDSTLKIQPAKLEDSAVYLCASSLARWGHKQETQYFGPGTRLLVL.

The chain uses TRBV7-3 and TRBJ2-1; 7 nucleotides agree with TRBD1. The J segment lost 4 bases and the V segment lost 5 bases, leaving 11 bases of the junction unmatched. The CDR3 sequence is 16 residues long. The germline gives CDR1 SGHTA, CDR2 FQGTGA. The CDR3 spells CASSPLGQTGYNEQFF. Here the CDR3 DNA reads TGTGCCAGCAGCCCCCTGGGACAGACCGGATACAATGAGCAGTTCTTC. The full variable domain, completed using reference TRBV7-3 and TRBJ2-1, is GAGVSQTPSNKVTEKGKYVELRCDPISGHTALYWYRQSLGQGPEFLIYFQGTGAADDSGLPNDRFFAVRPEGSVSTLKIQRTERGDSAVYLCASSPLGQTGYNEQFFGPGTRLTVL.

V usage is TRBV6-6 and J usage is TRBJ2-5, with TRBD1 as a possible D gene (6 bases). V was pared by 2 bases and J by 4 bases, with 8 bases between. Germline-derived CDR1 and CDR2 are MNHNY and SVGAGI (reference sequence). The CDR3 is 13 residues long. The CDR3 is CASSYPGAETQYF. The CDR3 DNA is TGTGCCAGCAGTTACCCAGGGGCAGAGACCCAGTACTTC.

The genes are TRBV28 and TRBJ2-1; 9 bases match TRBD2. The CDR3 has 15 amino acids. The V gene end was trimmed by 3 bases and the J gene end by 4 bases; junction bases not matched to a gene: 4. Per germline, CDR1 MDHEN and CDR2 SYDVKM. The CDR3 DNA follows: TGTGCCAGCAGTTTGCGGGAGGGGATATACAATGAGCAGTTCTTC. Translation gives CASSLREGIYNEQFF.

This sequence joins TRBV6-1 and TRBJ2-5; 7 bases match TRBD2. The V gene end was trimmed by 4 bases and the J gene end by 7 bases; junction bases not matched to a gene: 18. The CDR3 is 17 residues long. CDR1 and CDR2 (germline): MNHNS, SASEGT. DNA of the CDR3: TGTGCCAGCAGTGCCACAGCGGGGAGGGCCGTGGGATTGACCCAGTACTTC. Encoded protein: CASSATAGRAVGLTQYF.

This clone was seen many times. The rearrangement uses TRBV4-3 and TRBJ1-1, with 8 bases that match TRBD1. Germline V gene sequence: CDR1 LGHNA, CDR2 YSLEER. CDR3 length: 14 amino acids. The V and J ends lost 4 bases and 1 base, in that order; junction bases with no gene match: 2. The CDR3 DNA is TGCGCCAGCAGCCGAGGACAGGGGAACACTGAAGCTTTCTTT. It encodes CASSRGQGNTEAFF.

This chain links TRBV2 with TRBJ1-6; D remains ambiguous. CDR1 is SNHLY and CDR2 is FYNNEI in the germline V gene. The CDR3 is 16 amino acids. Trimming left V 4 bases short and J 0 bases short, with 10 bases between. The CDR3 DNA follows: TGTGCCAGCAGTGCACGCGTGGTCTCCTATAATTCACCCCTCCACTTT. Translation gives CASSARVVSYNSPLHF.

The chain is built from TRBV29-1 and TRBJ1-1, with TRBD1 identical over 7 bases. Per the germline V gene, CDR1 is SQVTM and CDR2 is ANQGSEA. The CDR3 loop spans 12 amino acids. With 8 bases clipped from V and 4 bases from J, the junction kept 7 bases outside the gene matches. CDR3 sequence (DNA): TGCAGCCTTTCGGAGGGGGCCACTGAAGCTTTCTTT. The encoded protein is CSLSEGATEAFF.

The CDR3 bases are TGCGCCAGCCTGGTGACTCTCGGACTAGCGGGAGTAGGCACAGATACGCAGTATTTT. Protein sequence: CASLVTLGLAGVGTDTQYF. The rearrangement uses TRBV10-2 and TRBJ2-3; 13 bases agree with TRBD2. Per the germline V gene, CDR1 is WSHSY and CDR2 is SAAADI. V lost 8 bases and J lost 1; bases outside the gene matches: 15. There are 19 residues in the CDR3.

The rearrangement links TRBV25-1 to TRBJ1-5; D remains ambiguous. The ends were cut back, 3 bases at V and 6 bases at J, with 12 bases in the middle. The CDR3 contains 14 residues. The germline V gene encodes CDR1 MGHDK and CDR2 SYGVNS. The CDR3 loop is CASSDPGSGQPQHF. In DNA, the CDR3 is TGTGCCAGCAGTGACCCCGGGAGTGGTCAGCCCCAGCATTTT.

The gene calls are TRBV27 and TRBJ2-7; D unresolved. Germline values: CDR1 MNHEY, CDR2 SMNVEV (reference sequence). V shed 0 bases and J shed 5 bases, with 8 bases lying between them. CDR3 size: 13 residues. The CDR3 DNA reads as TGTGCCAGCAGTTTATCTTCTACCCACGAGCAGTACTTC. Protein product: CASSLSSTHEQYF.